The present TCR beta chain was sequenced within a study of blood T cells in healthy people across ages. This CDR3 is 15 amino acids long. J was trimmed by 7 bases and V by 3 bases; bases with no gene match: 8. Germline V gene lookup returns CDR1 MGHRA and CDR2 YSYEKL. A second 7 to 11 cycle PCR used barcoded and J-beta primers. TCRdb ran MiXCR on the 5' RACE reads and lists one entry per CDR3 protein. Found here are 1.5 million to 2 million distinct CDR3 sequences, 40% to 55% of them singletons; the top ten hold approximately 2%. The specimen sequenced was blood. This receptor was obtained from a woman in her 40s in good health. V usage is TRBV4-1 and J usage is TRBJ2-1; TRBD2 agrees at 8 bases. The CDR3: CASSQAGGGWNEQFF. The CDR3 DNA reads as TGCGCCAGCAGCCAGGCGGGGGGAGGGTGGAATGAGCAGTTCTTC.